What follows are 21 T cell receptor beta chains derived from one specimen sequenced in a study of human T cells and chemical hapten exposure. This sample's time point: pre-sensitization, week 0. Treatment: therapeutic diphenylcyclopropenone sensitization with weekly scalp DPC. TCRdb analysed the RACE reads with MiXCR anew, one entry per CDR3 protein. The repertoire has some 360,000 distinct CDR3 sequences, 4.5% to 6% of them found once; the top ten carry just over 2.5%. The material sequenced was whole blood, taken in connection with sensitization to the hapten diphenylcyclopropenone (DPC). Every receptor here comes from a woman aged 45-65 years with alopecia areata. Some clones in this sample may be carry-over from other donors' samples.

Ten or more counts support this clonotype. This chain links TRBV2 with TRBJ2-1; 8 bases line up with TRBD1. The CDR3 totals 13 residues. V lost 6 bases, J lost 7 bases, and 5 bases stayed unmatched. CDR1 SNHLY and CDR2 FYNNEI come from the germline V gene. The CDR3 spells CASRWTGLNEQFF. Written as DNA, the CDR3 is TGTGCCAGCAGGTGGACAGGGTTGAATGAGCAGTTCTTC.

In this sample, this clonotype turned up many times. The V call is TRBV6-5, the J call TRBJ2-7; D is tentatively TRBD1 or TRBD2 (5 bases each). Germline V gene data show CDR1 as MNHEY and CDR2 as SVGAGI. The CDR3 spans 16 residues. Trimming took 6 bases from V and 0 from J, leaving 18 bases between them. The CDR3 bases are TGTGCCAGCAGATATACCCGGGACGAGAGCTCCTACGAGCAGTACTTC. It codes for CASRYTRDESSYEQYF.

This clonotype turned up a few times. This chain joins TRBV12-5 and TRBJ2-1; 8 bases fit TRBD2. This CDR3 comprises 15 residues. J was trimmed by 5 bases and V by 6 bases; bases with no gene match: 9. CDR1 and CDR2 from the germline V gene are LGHNT and FRNRAP. The CDR3 DNA reads as TGTGCTAGTGGCCCTTCGGGGGGGGGCCACAATGAGCAGTTCTTC. It translates to CASGPSGGGHNEQFF.

The chain combines TRBV20-1 with TRBJ2-2, with unresolved D. The germline gives CDR1 DFQATT, CDR2 SNEGSKA (reference sequence). V lost 0 bases and J lost 5, with 10 bases in between. The CDR3 spans 14 residues. In nucleotides, the CDR3 is TGCAGTGCTAGAGATCTCCTGTCGACCGGGGAGCTGTTTTTT. This sequence encodes CSARDLLSTGELFF.

This clonotype was observed many times. This chain uses TRBV27 with TRBJ2-6; 7 bases fit TRBD2. Germline lookup yields CDR1 MNHEY and CDR2 SMNVEV (reference sequence). V lost 9 bases, J lost 0 bases, and 5 bases stayed unmatched. The CDR3 consists of 15 residues. The CDR3: CASNPGGSGANVLTF. The CDR3 bases are TGTGCCAGTAACCCGGGGGGCTCTGGGGCCAACGTCCTGACTTTC.

This clonotype was seen a few times. The J gene is TRBJ2-1, the V gene TRBV2, with 11 bases lining up with TRBD2. Germline-derived CDR1 and CDR2 are SNHLY and FYNNEI. V lost 8 bases, J lost 8 bases, and 8 bases stayed unmatched. The CDR3 extends over 14 amino acids. The CDR3 loop reads CASSMTSGTDEQFF. CDR3 DNA: TGTGCCAGCTCCATGACTAGCGGGACCGATGAGCAGTTCTTC.

This clonotype was seen at least ten times. The rearrangement uses TRBV5-4 and TRBJ2-6; D not resolved. This CDR3 is built from 16 residues. With 5 bases removed from V and 2 bases from J, the gap between germline ends came to 14 bases. Per germline, CDR1 SGHNT and CDR2 YYREEE (reference sequence). The CDR3 region has the DNA TGTGCCAGCAGAAGTTTTACCAGGACTGGGGCCAACGTCCTGACTTTC. This gives the protein CASRSFTRTGANVLTF.

This clonotype has just a few counts. This rearrangement joins TRBV18 to TRBJ2-4; 7 positions match TRBD2. Germline-derived CDR1 and CDR2 are KGHSH and LQKENI. The V segment lost 0 bases and the J segment 1 base; nucleotides outside the gene matches: 3. This CDR3 has 16 residues. CDR3 bases: TGTGCCAGCTCACCACCCAGCGGGGCGGCCAAAAACATTCAGTACTTC. Translation: CASSPPSGAAKNIQYF.

This clonotype was seen more than once but under ten times. J is TRBJ1-2 and V is TRBV29-1, with a weak D call TRBD1 (5 bases). This CDR3 spans 15 amino acids. Germline V CDR1 and CDR2: SQVTM, ANQGSEA. Trimming stripped 0 bases from V and 5 bases from J, with 16 bases between. CDR3 protein: CSVEDFGAAGYGYTF. The CDR3 DNA sequence: TGCAGCGTTGAAGACTTCGGGGCGGCTGGGTATGGCTACACCTTC.

This clonotype was seen at least ten times. V and J are TRBV2 and TRBJ2-7; D is undetermined. This CDR3 has 13 residues. In germline, CDR1 is SNHLY, CDR2 FYNNEI. Trimming took 8 bases from V and 5 from J, leaving 16 bases between them. The CDR3 coding sequence is TGTGCCAGCGGGTACATGGGCGCGGACGAGCAGTACTTC. The encoded protein is CASGYMGADEQYF.

This clonotype was seen ten or more times. CDR3 coding DNA: TGTGCCAGCAGCCTCAGACAGGGGTATGAAGCTTTCTTT. Protein sequence: CASSLRQGYEAFF. The chain recombines TRBV5-6 with TRBJ1-1; 8 nucleotides align to TRBD1. Germline V lookup: CDR1 SGHDT, CDR2 YYEEEE. The CDR3 is 13 residues long. Trimming took 4 bases from V and 7 from J; bases not matched to a gene: 6.

The sample holds a few counts of this clonotype. This rearrangement joins TRBV11-2 to TRBJ2-7, with D maybe TRBD1 (5 bases). There are 16 residues in the CDR3. CDR1 is SGHAT and CDR2 is FQNNGV in the germline V gene. Between the trimmed V and J ends, which lost 0 bases and 0 bases, there was a span of 12 bases. CDR3 in amino acids: CASSLDFRTRSYEQYF. CDR3 DNA: TGTGCCAGCAGCTTAGATTTCCGGACACGCTCCTACGAGCAGTACTTC.

This clonotype was observed at least ten times. The rearrangement joins TRBV13 to TRBJ2-5; D might be TRBD1 or TRBD2, each matching 5 bases. This CDR3 has 17 amino acids. Germline-derived CDR1 and CDR2 are PRHDT and FYEKMQ (reference sequence). Trimming stripped 5 bases from V and 3 bases from J, with 22 bases between. CDR3: CASSLAGQGVVEETQYF. The CDR3 coding sequence is TGTGCCAGCAGCCTGGCGGGTCAGGGAGTGGTGGAAGAGACCCAGTACTTC.

In this sample, this clonotype turned up once. This may be a read error, as it is one base from a much larger clone. Since the CDR3 does not end with the conserved phenylalanine or tryptophan, this likely comes from a read error. J is TRBJ1-2 and V is TRBV7-9, with D unresolved. CDR3 size: 13 residues. Trimming stripped 7 bases from V and 0 bases from J, with 9 bases between. Germline V gene sequence: CDR1 SEHNR, CDR2 FQNEAQ (reference sequence). CDR3 loop: CASMDGANYGYTY. Here the CDR3 DNA reads TGTGCCAGCATGGATGGGGCTAACTATGGCTACACCTAC.

The chain joins TRBV7-9 to TRBJ1-4; D is unclear. CDR1 is SEHNR and CDR2 is FQNEAQ in the germline V gene (reference sequence). This CDR3 comprises 11 residues. With 3 bases removed from V and 4 bases from J, the gap between germline ends came to 0 bases. DNA of the CDR3: TGTGCCAGCAGCTTTAATGAAAAACTGTTTTTT. Translation: CASSFNEKLFF. The variable domain in full, with the rest retrieved from reference TRBV7-9 and TRBJ1-4, is DTGVSQNPRHKITKRGQNVTFRCDPISEHNRLYWYRQTLGQGPEFLTYFQNEAQLEKSRLLSDRFSAERPKGSFSTLEIQRTEQGDSAMYLCASSFNEKLFFGSGTQLSVL.

Details on this clonotype: Just one base apart from a much larger clone, this may be a read error. This sequence joins TRBV6-5 and TRBJ1-1, with D perhaps matching TRBD1 (5 bases). V lost 1 base to trimming and J lost 5 bases, with 11 bases between them. The CDR3 has 14 amino acids. Germline V gene data show CDR1 as MNHEY and CDR2 as SVGAGI. The CDR3 region has the DNA TGTGCCAGCAGTTACTTCGGGGCTAGGACTGAAGCTTTCTTT. It specifies CASSYFGARTEAFF.

Many counts were recorded for this clonotype. This sequence joins TRBV7-6 and TRBJ2-5; D uncertain. CDR3 length equals 13 residues. Looked up from germline, CDR1 is SGHVS and CDR2 is FNYEAQ. Trimming took off 5 bases at V and 5 bases at J, with 12 bases between the two ends. The CDR3 is CASSPGQRETQYF. In nucleotides, the CDR3 is TGTGCCAGCAGCCCGGGTCAGAGGGAGACCCAGTACTTC.

There are many counts of this clonotype. This rearrangement joins TRBV10-3 to TRBJ2-6; 7 positions agree with TRBD1. The CDR3 extends over 16 amino acids. The ends lost 6 bases at V and 4 bases at J; junction bases unmatched: 9. Per germline, CDR1 ENHRY and CDR2 SYGVKD. DNA of the CDR3: TGTGCCATCAGCCCGGGACAGCAGTCAGGGGCCAACGTCCTGACTTTC. Translating it yields CAISPGQQSGANVLTF.

This clonotype came up many times. In nucleotides, the CDR3 is TGTGCCAGCAGCTTAGAGGGTAACAATGAGCAGTTCTTC. Protein: CASSLEGNNEQFF. The rearrangement links TRBV11-1 to TRBJ2-1; D gene ambiguous. In germline, CDR1 is SGHAT, CDR2 FQDESV (reference sequence). Trimming removed 1 base from V and 5 bases from J, with 6 bases in between. The CDR3 is 13 residues long.

This clonotype has a count of ten or more. V gene TRBV12-3 or TRBV12-4 combines with J gene TRBJ2-1; 9 bases match TRBD2. J gave up 9 bases and V 3 bases, and 0 bases lay outside the gene matches. The CDR3 covers 12 residues. The CDR3 nucleotides read TGTGCCAGCAGTTTGACTAGCGGTGAGCAGTTCTTC. Its protein product is CASSLTSGEQFF.

This clonotype was detected many times. This rearrangement joins TRBV12-5 to TRBJ2-3, with D hard to call. The CDR3 runs to 13 residues. Trimming cost V 6 bases and J 0 bases, with 7 bases left between them. From germline, CDR1 is LGHNT and CDR2 FRNRAP. The CDR3 here is CASGPASTDTQYF. CDR3 nucleotide sequence: TGTGCTAGTGGGCCTGCTAGCACAGATACGCAGTATTTT.